A selection of T cell receptor beta chains follows, all from one sample in a study of T cell repertoires in cytomegalovirus infection. These receptors lack a known antigen. Via MiXCR, TCRdb re-called the reads, giving one row per CDR3 protein. The sample holds approximately 730,000 distinct CDR3 sequences, 29% seen once. Specimen: cultured CD8+ T cells from PBMCs, collected from culture after CMV antigen stimulation. The receptors stem from a human donor in good health (CMV status not recorded). Some clones in this sample may be carry-over from other donors' samples. The CDR3 runs from the conserved cysteine through the conserved F or W. The D gene is left open where the match is weak. Clone size is given for some rows only: seen once, a few or many times, or a class if the clone is expanded.

size: few
J: TRBJ2-4
D: -
V: TRBV6-1
DNA: TGTGCCAGCAGTGACATGAACACCTTAGGGAACATTCAGTACTTC
CDR3: CASSDMNTLGNIQYF

size: -
J: TRBJ1-6
D: TRBD1
V: TRBV5-8
DNA: TGTGCCAGCAGCTCCGACGAGACAGGGTTTTCACCCCTCCACTTT
CDR3: CASSSDETGFSPLHF

size: -
J: TRBJ1-5
D: TRBD1
V: TRBV7-6
DNA: TGTGCCAGCAGCTCGACAGGGAATCTGGAGCCCCAGCATTTT
CDR3: CASSSTGNLEPQHF

size: -
J: TRBJ2-7
D: -
V: TRBV29-1
DNA: TGCAGCGTTGAAGACAGGGCTTACGAGCAGTACTTC
CDR3: CSVEDRAYEQYF

size: -
J: TRBJ2-3
D: -
V: TRBV6-5
DNA: TGTGCCAGCAGTTCCTACTGGGCAGATACGCAGTATTTT
CDR3: CASSSYWADTQYF

size: -
J: TRBJ1-1
D: -
V: TRBV28
DNA: TGTGCCAGCAACCTCGGACGGGACCTTGAAGCTTTCTTT
CDR3: CASNLGRDLEAFF

size: many
J: TRBJ2-4
D: -
V: TRBV7-4
DNA: TGTGCCAGCAGCTTACAGTTTGAGTTGCTAGCCAAAAACATTCAGTACTTC
CDR3: CASSLQFELLAKNIQYF

size: -
J: TRBJ1-2
D: -
V: TRBV4-3
DNA: TGCGCCAGCAGCCAAGATCCGGGGGAGGGGGGCTACACCTTC
CDR3: CASSQDPGEGGYTF

size: -
J: TRBJ1-4
D: -
V: TRBV11-2
DNA: TGTGCCAGCAGCCTGGGTTTGCGACGGAGGGAATTGCTGTTTTTT
CDR3: CASSLGLRRRELLFF

size: few
J: TRBJ1-4
D: -
V: TRBV7-6
DNA: TGTGCCAGCAGCCCCCACCCGGCCAGGGCCAATGAAAAACTGTTTTTT
CDR3: CASSPHPARANEKLFF

size: many
J: TRBJ1-4
D: -
V: TRBV7-8
DNA: TGTGCCAGCAGCTTAGAGGGGAGAACAACTAATGAAAAACTGTTTTTT
CDR3: CASSLEGRTTNEKLFF

size: few
J: TRBJ1-3
D: -
V: TRBV12-3/TRBV12-4
DNA: TGTGCCAGCGGTCCGAATGGGGCTGGAAACACCATATATTTT
CDR3: CASGPNGAGNTIYF

size: -
J: TRBJ2-1
D: TRBD2
V: TRBV9
DNA: TGTGCCAGCAGCGCCCCTCTAGCGGGGGATTACAATGAGCAGTTCTTC
CDR3: CASSAPLAGDYNEQFF

size: -
J: TRBJ2-3
D: -
V: TRBV25-1
DNA: TGTGCCAGCAGTACCTCCGGGACTCCACGCACAGATACGCAGTATTTT
CDR3: CASSTSGTPRTDTQYF

size: many
J: TRBJ1-6
D: -
V: TRBV2
DNA: TGTGCCAGCATGACCAGCTCCTATAATTCACCCCTCCACTTT
CDR3: CASMTSSYNSPLHF

size: -
J: TRBJ2-3
D: -
V: TRBV7-9
DNA: TGTGCCAGCAGCGCCCAATGGCGGGGAGTAACAGATACGCAGTATTTT
CDR3: CASSAQWRGVTDTQYF

size: many
J: TRBJ1-4
D: TRBD1
V: TRBV12-3/TRBV12-4
DNA: TGTGCCAGCAGCTCCGGGACAGGTGGTGAAAAACTGTTTTTT
CDR3: CASSSGTGGEKLFF

size: -
J: TRBJ1-5
D: -
V: TRBV12-3/TRBV12-4
DNA: TGTGCCAGCAAAAAGAAAGCCTGGAATCAGCCCCAGCATTTT
CDR3: CASKKKAWNQPQHF

size: -
J: TRBJ1-5
D: -
V: TRBV10-3
DNA: TGTGCCAACCATAGCAATCAGCCCCAGCATTTT
CDR3: CANHSNQPQHF

size: few
J: TRBJ2-1
D: -
V: TRBV2
DNA: TGTGCCAGCATCTTGAGGGATGAGCAGTTCTTC
CDR3: CASILRDEQFF

size: -
J: TRBJ2-7
D: TRBD2
V: TRBV20-1
DNA: TGCAGTGCTAGAGTTTGGGGGGGCTACGAGCAGTACTTC
CDR3: CSARVWGGYEQYF

size: -
J: TRBJ2-1
D: -
V: TRBV12-5
DNA: TGTGCTAGTGGTTCTCTCCCTGGGAGCCTCGGAGTCAATGAGCAGTTCTTC
CDR3: CASGSLPGSLGVNEQFF